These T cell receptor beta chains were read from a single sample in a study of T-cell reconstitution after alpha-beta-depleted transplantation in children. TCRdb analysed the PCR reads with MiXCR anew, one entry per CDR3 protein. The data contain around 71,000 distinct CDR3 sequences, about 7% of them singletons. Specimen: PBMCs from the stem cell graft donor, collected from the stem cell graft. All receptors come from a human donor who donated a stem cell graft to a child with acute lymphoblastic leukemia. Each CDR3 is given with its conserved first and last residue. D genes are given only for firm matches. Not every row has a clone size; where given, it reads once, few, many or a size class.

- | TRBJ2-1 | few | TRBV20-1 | TGCAGTGCTAGCCGACAGGTCAGCTCCTACAATGAGCAGTTCTTC | CSASRQVSSYNEQFF
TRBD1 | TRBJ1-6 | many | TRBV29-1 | TGCAGCGTTGTTGGCAGGGGGGTAAGAACCCTCCACTTT | CSVVGRGVRTLHF
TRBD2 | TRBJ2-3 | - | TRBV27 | TGTGCCAGCAGTTCTCCGGGACTAGGCACAGATACGCAGTATTTT | CASSSPGLGTDTQYF
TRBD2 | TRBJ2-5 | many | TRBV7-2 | TGTGCCAGCAGCTTAGGCGGGGGGGCCTCTGAGACCCAGTACTTC | CASSLGGGASETQYF
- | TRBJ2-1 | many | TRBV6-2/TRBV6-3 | TGTGCCAGCAGTTACTCAGTGGGTGAGCAGTTCTTC | CASSYSVGEQFF
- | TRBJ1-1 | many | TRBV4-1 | TGCGCCAGCAGCCAGTCGACTGTGGCGAACACTGAAGCTTTCTTT | CASSQSTVANTEAFF
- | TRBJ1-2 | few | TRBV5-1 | TGCGCCAGCAGCTTGCTGATGGCTAACTATGGCTACACCTTC | CASSLLMANYGYTF
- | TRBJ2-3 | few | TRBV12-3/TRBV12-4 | TGTGCCAGCAAGGCGGGATTTAGCACAGATACGCAGTATTTT | CASKAGFSTDTQYF
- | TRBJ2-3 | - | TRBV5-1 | TGCGCCAGCAGCTTGGACCCAGGAAGCACGGATACGCAGTATTTT | CASSLDPGSTDTQYF
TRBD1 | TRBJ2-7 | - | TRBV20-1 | TGCCGTGCTAGGCTCACAGGGGTGCACGAGCAGTACTTC | CRARLTGVHEQYF
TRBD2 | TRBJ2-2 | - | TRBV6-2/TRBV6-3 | TGTGCCAGCAGTTCTCGCCTAGCGGGGGGGACCGCGAACACCGGGGAGCTGTTTTTT | CASSSRLAGGTANTGELFF
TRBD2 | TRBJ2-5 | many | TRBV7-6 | TGTGCCAGCAGCTCAGTTCGTGGGGGGGGGTACCAAGAGACCCAGTACTTC | CASSSVRGGGYQETQYF
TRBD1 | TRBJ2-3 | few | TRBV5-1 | TGCGCCAGCAGCTTGGGGACAGGAGGAGATACGCAGTATTTT | CASSLGTGGDTQYF
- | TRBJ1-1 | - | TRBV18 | TGTGCCAGCTCAACCTACAGGGAGGGTACTGAAGCTTTCTTT | CASSTYREGTEAFF
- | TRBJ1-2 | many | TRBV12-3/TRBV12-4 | TGTGCCAGCAGTTTACAACAGGGTGGCTACACCTTC | CASSLQQGGYTF
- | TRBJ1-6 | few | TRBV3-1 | TGTGCCAGCAGACCGGACAGCAATAGGAATTCACCCCTCCACTTT | CASRPDSNRNSPLHF
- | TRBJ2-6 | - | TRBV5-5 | TGTGCCAGCAGCCCTAGGTCTCCAGGGGGGTTATCTGGGGCCAACGTCCTGACTTTC | CASSPRSPGGLSGANVLTF
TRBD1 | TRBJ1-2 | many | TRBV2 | TGTGCCAGCAAGAACTGGGACAGCCAGAACTATGGCTACACCTTC | CASKNWDSQNYGYTF
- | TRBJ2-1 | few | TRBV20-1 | TGCAGTGCTAGGGACCCGAACCGGACTCGGTTAGCGGCTGCGCAGTTCTTC | CSARDPNRTRLAAAQFF
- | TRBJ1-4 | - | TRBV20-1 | TGCAGTGTTCCCCGGACAGAAAATGAAAAACTGTTTTTT | CSVPRTENEKLFF
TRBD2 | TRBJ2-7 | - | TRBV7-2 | TGTGCCAGCAGCTTAAAAGTAGCCGGACTAGCCGTCTACCAGTACTTC | CASSLKVAGLAVYQYF
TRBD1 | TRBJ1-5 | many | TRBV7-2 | TGTGCCATCAGCTGGACGACAGGGCCAAATCAGCCCCAGCATTTT | CAISWTTGPNQPQHF